This T cell receptor beta chain was sequenced in a study of CD8 T cells in ankylosing spondylitis (dated by TCRdb to 2016 to 2017). With respect to the entire study: T cell receptor beta repertoires were profiled in healthy donors and ankylosing spondylitis patients so that disease-linked TCR variants could be found. In total, the full study cohort was made up of 108 healthy donors and 25 to 30 ankylosing spondylitis patients. Peripheral blood was sampled, and synovial fluid was additionally collected from ankylosing spondylitis patients. Summary of the overall study and its limitations: A TCR beta motif of about 8 highly homologous amino acid variants appeared characteristic of blood from ankylosing spondylitis patients. Significant enrichment of the disease-linked clones was reported in matched synovial fluid samples from ankylosing spondylitis patients. The disease-linked clones showed a CD8+ phenotype and occurred at relatively low frequencies in peripheral blood. Some motif variants were previously reported in synovial fluid and blood of reactive arthritis patients, suggesting common disease-initiation mechanisms.

The run used an Illumina HiSeq 2500. Quantitative 5'-RACE with molecular barcodes was the method used to prepare the TCR beta libraries. Per the original workflow: To identify disease-linked TCR variants, a new computational method was used, one built on a probabilistic model of VDJ rearrangement. TCRdb reanalyzed the raw reads on its own, using fastp at Q25 for trimming and MiXCR for clone calling, and kept in-frame beta chains. Rows matching on CDR3 protein sequence are summarized as one entry with the most common DNA and genes. TCRdb's processing, not the authors', yielded these V and J calls. The sample records fewer than 450,000 distinct CDR3 sequences, about a sixth of which are singletons. Approximately 0.97% of the sample goes to the ten largest clones. V has 6 bases trimmed and J has 7 bases trimmed; junction bases matching no gene number 9. Counted from cysteine to phenylalanine, this CDR3 has 15 amino acids. The kept DNA is CDR3 alone, 45 bases in frame from the first base.

As for this clonotype: No antigen is known for it. Base qualities were left out, and no much larger clone turns up one base away.

The chain is encoded by TRBV12-3 or TRBV12-4 joined to TRBJ2-3, with TRBD2 identical over 11 junction bases. This receptor was taken from a male donor with ankylosing spondylitis. The sequenced material came from blood, either unsorted or a sorted T cell fraction (not recorded which). The nucleotide sequence reads TGTGCCAGCAGCCCTACTAGCGGGGGACGGCATACGCAGTATTTT. Its coded protein is CASSPTSGGRHTQYF.